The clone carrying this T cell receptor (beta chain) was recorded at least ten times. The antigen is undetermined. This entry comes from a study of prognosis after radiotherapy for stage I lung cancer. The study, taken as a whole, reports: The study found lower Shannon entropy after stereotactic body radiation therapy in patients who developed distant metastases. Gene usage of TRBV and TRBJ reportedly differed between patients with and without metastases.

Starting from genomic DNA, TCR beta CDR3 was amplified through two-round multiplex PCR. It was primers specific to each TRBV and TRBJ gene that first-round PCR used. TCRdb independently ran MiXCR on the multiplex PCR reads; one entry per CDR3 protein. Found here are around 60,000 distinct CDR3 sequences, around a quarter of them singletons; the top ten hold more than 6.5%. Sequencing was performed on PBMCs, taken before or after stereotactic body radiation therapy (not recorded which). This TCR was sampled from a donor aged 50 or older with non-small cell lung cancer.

CDR3 nucleotide sequence: TGTGCCAGCAGTTCGACAGGGGGCTTAGGCACCGGGGAGCTGTTTTTT. Amino acids: CASSSTGGLGTGELFF. The V call is TRBV11-1, the J call TRBJ2-2; 10 bases align to TRBD1. From germline, CDR1 is SGHAT and CDR2 FQDESV (reference sequence). With 6 bases clipped from V and 4 bases from J, the junction kept 8 bases outside the gene matches. The CDR3 has 16 amino acids.